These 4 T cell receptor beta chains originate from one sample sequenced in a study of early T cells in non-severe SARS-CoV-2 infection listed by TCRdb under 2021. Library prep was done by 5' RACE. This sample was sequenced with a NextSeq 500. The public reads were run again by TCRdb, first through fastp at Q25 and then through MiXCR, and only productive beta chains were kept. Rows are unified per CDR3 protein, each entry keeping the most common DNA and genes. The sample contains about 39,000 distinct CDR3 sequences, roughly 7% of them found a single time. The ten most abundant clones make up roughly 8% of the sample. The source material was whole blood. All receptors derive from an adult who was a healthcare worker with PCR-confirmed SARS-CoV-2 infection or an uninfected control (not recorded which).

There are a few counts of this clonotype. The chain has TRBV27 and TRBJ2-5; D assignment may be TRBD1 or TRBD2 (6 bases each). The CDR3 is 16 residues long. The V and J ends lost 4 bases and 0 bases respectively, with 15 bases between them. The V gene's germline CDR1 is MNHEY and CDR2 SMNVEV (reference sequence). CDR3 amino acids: CASSWGAGSYQETQYF. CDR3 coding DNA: TGTGCCAGCAGTTGGGGGGCGGGATCGTACCAAGAGACCCAGTACTTC.

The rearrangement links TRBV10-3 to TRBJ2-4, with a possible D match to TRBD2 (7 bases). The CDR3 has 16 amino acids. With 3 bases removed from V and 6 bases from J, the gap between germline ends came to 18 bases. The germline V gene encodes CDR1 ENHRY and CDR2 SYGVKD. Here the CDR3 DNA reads TGTGCCATCAGTGATCTGGGCCGGGGGGCCCGAAACATTCAGTACTTC. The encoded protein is CAISDLGRGARNIQYF.

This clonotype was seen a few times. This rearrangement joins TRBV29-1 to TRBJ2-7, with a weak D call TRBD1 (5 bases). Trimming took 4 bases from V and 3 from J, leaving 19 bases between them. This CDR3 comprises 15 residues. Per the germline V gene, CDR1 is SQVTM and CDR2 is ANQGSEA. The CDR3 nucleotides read TGCAGCGTTGTAGGGGCTTTAGGCAGTATCTACGAGCAGTACTTC. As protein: CSVVGALGSIYEQYF.

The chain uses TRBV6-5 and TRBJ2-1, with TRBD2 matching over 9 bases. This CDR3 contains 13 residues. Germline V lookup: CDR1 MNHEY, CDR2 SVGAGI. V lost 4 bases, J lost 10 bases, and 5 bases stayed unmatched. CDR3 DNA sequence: TGTGCCAGCAGTTCCAAACTAGCGGGCGAGCAGTTCTTC. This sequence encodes CASSSKLAGEQFF.